This T cell receptor beta chain was obtained from a study of Graves' ophthalmopathy and Graves' hyperthyroidism. Study overall: The authors defined stable hyperthyroidism as no ophthalmopathy within 18 months of follow-up. Study-level points and caveats: A classifier, a 13-signature model, separated ophthalmopathy from stable hyperthyroidism with roughly 90% sensitivity and around 83% specificity.

Participants with hyperthyroidism, aged 18 to 65, were newly diagnosed with under 2 months' duration. About this clonotype itself: Its antigen is as yet unknown.

Scientists amplified the TCR beta CDR3 regions from RNA transcripts. The first round was an RT-PCR with HTBI primers, and the second round was a multiplex PCR. Using its own MiXCR run on the multiplex PCR reads, TCRdb lists one record per CDR3 protein. The sample includes around 1,200,000 distinct CDR3 sequences, around a third of them seen just once. The specimen was peripheral blood or thyroid tissue (not recorded which). The receptor was isolated from an adult man with Graves' hyperthyroidism.

CDR3 region: CASSVGAPETQYF. CDR3 sequence (DNA): TGTGCCAGCAGTGTGGGAGCCCCGGAGACCCAGTACTTC. V is TRBV2 and J is TRBJ2-5, with D maybe TRBD2 (5 bases). CDR1 is SNHLY and CDR2 is FYNNEI in the germline V gene. V lost 4 bases and J 5 bases, leaving 11 bases between the germline ends. The CDR3 runs to 13 residues.